This T cell receptor beta chain is drawn from a study of beta chain features in type 1 diabetes. Details on this clone: No antigen is known for it. The sample has other DNA sequences that encode this CDR3 too.

Each donor gave one heparinised blood draw averaging around 120 mL. The isolated RNA, all of it, was reverse transcribed, so expressed TCRB transcripts were what got sequenced. Profiling relied on immunoSEQ multiplex PCR, and the TCRdb table lists in-frame clones only, not all of them. The sample includes about 240,000 clones, over 11% seen only once; the top ten take about 0.018%. CDR1 and CDR2 (germline): SGHAT, FQNNGV. J lost 4 bases, V lost 5 bases, and 3 bases had no gene match. The CDR3 totals 13 residues. General study results and limits: Researchers caution that PCR might favor shorter templates, equally among patients and controls. Shortening of TCRB CDR3s, moderate but significant, appeared in all four CD4+ subsets of Type 1 diabetes patients.

The TCR was taken from a young man with type 1 diabetes. The chain uses TRBV11-2 and TRBJ2-5; 8 nucleotides line up with TRBD1. The sample taken for sequencing was naive CD4+ T cells from blood. In nucleotides, the CDR3 is TGTGCCAGCAGCCCGGACAGGGTAGAGACCCAGTACTTC. Residues: CASSPDRVETQYF.